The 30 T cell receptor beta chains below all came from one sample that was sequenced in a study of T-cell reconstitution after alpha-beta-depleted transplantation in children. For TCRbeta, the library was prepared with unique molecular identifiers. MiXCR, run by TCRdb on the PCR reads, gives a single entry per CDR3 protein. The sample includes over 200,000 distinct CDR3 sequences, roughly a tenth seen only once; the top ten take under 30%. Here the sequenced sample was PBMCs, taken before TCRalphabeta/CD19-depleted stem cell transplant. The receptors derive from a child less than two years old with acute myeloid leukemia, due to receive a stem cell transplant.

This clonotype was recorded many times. The CDR3 spells CASSQGQGNTEAFF. CDR3 DNA sequence: TGTGCCAGCTCACAGGGACAGGGGAACACTGAAGCTTTCTTT. The chain employs TRBV18 and TRBJ1-1; 9 bases are shared with TRBD1. V was pared by 4 bases and J by 1 base, with 1 base of the junction left unmatched. Germline CDR1 reads KGHSH; CDR2 reads LQKENI. The CDR3 is 14 amino acids. The variable domain in full, completed from reference TRBV18 and TRBJ1-1, reads NAGVMQNPRHLVRRRGQEARLRCSPMKGHSHVYWYRQLPEEGLKFMVYLQKENIIDESGMPKERFSAEFPKEGPSILRIQQVVRGDSAAYFCASSQGQGNTEAFFGQGTRLTVV.

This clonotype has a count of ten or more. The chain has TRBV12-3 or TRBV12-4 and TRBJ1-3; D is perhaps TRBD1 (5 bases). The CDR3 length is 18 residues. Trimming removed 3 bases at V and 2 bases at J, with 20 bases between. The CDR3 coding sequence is TGTGCCAGCAGTTTCATCGGTTGGGGGAACCGCGCTGGAAACACCATATATTTT. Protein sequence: CASSFIGWGNRAGNTIYF.

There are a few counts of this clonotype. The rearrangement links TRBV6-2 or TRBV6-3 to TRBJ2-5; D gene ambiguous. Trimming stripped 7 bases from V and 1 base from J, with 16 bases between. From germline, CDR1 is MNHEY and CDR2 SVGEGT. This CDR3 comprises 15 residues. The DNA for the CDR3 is TGTGCCAGCAACGACCCAGCAGCCACCCAAGAGACCCAGTACTTC. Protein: CASNDPAATQETQYF.

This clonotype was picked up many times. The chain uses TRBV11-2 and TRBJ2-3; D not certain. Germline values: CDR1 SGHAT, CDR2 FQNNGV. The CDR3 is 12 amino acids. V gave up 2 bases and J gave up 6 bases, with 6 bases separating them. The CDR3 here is CASSLSADTQYF. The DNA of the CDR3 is TGTGCCAGCAGCTTATCGGCGGATACGCAGTATTTT.

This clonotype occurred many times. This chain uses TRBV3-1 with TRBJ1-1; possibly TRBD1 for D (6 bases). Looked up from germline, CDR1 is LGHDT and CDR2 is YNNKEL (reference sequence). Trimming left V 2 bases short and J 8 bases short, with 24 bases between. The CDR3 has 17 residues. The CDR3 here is CASSQWTLGGKAGEAFF. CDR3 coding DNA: TGTGCCAGCAGCCAATGGACCTTAGGGGGAAAGGCGGGCGAAGCTTTCTTT.

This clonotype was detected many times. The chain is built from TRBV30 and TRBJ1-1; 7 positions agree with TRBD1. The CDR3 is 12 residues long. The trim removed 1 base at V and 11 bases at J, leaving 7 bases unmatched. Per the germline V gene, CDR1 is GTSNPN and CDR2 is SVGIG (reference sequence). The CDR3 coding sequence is TGTGCCTGGAGTGGACAGGGTTATGTGGCTTTCTTT. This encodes CAWSGQGYVAFF. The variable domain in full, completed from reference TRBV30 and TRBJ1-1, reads SQTIHQWPATLVQPVGSPLSLECTVEGTSNPNLYWYRQAAGRGLQLLFYSVGIGQISSEVPQNLSASRPQDRQFILSSKKLLLSDSGFYLCAWSGQGYVAFFGQGTRLTVV.

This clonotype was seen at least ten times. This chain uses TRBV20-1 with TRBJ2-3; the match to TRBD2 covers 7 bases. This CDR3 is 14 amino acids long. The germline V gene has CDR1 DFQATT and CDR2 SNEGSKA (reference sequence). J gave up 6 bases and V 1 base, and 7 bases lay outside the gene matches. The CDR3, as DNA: TGCAGTGCTAGAGGGGAAGCGGGGAGGGATACGCAGTATTTT. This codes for CSARGEAGRDTQYF.

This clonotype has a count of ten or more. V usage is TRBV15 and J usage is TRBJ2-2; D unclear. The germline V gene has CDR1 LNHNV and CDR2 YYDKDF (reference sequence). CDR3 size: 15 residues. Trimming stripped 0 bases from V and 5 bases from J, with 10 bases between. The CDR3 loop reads CATSRDKPVTGELFF. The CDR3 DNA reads TGTGCCACCAGCAGAGATAAACCTGTTACCGGGGAGCTGTTTTTT.

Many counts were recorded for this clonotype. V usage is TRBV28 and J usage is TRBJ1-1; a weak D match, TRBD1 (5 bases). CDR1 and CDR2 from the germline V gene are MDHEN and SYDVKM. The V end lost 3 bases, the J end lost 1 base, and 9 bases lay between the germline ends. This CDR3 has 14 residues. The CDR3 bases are TGTGCCAGCAGTTTGGGGACCCAGAACACTGAAGCTTTCTTT. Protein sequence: CASSLGTQNTEAFF. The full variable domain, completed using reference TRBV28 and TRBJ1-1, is DVKVTQSSRYLVKRTGEKVFLECVQDMDHENMFWYRQDPGLGLRLIYFSYDVKMKEKGDIPEGYSVSREKKERFSLILESASTNQTSMYLCASSLGTQNTEAFFGQGTRLTVV.

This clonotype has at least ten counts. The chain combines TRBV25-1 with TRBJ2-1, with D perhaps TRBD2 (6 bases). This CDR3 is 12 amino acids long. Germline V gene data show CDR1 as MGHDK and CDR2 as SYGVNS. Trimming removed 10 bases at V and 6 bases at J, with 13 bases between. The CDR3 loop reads CATGTPPNEQFF. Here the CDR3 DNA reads TGTGCCACCGGGACTCCGCCCAATGAGCAGTTCTTC.

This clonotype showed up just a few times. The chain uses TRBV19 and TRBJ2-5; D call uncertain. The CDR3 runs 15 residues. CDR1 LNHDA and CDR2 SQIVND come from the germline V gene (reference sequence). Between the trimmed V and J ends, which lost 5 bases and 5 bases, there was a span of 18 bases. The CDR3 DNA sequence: TGTGCCAGTAGTGTCTACTCGACCTACGAGGAGACCCAGTACTTC. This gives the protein CASSVYSTYEETQYF. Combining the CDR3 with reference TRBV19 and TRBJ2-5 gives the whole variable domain DGGITQSPKYLFRKEGQNVTLSCEQNLNHDAMYWYRQDPGQGLRLIYYSQIVNDFQKGDIAEGYSVSREKKESFPLTVTSAQKNPTAFYLCASSVYSTYEETQYFGPGTRLLVL.

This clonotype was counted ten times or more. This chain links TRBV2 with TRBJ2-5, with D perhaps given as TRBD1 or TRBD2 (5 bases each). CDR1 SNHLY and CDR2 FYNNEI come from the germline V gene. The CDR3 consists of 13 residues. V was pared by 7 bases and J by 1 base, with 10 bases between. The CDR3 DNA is TGTGCCAGCAACCGGGGCCGCCAAGAGACCCAGTACTTC. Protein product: CASNRGRQETQYF.

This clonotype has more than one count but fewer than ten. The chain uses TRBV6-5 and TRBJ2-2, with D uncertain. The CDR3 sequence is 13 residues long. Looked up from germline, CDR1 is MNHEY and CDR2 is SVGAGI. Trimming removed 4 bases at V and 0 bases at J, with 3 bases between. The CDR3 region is CASSFANTGELFF. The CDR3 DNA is TGTGCCAGCAGTTTTGCGAACACCGGGGAGCTGTTTTTT.

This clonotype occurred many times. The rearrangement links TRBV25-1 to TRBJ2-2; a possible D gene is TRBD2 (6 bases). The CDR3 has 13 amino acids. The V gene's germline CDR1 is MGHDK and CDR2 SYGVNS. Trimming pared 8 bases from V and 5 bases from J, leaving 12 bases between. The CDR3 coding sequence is TGTGCCAGCCTTGCGGGGTTAACCGGGGAGCTGTTTTTT. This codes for CASLAGLTGELFF.

The CDR3 loop reads CANRSPRRSTGELFF. The CDR3, as DNA: TGTGCCAACAGGTCCCCTCGGCGTAGCACCGGGGAGCTGTTTTTT. The V gene is TRBV28, the J gene TRBJ2-2; TRBD1 might be the D (5 bases). This CDR3 comprises 15 residues. V was trimmed by 10 bases and J by 4 bases, leaving 19 bases between them. Germline values: CDR1 MDHEN, CDR2 SYDVKM.

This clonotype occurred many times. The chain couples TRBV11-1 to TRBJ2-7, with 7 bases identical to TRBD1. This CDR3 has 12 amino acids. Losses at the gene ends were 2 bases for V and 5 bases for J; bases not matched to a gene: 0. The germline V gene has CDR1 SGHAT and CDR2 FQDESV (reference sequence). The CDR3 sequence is CASSLTGDEQYF. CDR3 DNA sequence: TGTGCCAGCAGCTTAACAGGGGACGAGCAGTACTTC.

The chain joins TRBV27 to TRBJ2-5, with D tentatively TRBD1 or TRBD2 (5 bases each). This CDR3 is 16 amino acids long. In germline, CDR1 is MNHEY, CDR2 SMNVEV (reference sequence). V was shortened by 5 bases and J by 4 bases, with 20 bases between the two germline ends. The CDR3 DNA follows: TGTGCCAGCAGTGGAGCAATGGGGGTTGGAGGAGAGACCCAGTACTTC. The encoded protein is CASSGAMGVGGETQYF.

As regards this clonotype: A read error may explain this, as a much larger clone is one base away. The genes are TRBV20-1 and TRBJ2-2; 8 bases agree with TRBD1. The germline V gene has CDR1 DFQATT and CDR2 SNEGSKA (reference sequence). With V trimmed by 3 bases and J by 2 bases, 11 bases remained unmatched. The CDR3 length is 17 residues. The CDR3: CSARGEAGGGNTGELFF. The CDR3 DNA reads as TGCAGTGCTAGGGGAGAGGCAGGGGGCGGAAACACCGGGGAGCTGTTTTTT.

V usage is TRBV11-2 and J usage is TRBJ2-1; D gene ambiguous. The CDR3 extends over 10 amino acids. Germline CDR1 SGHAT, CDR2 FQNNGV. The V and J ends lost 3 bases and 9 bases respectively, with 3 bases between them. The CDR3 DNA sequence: TGTGCCAGCAGCTTCCGTGAGCAGTTCTTC. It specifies CASSFREQFF.

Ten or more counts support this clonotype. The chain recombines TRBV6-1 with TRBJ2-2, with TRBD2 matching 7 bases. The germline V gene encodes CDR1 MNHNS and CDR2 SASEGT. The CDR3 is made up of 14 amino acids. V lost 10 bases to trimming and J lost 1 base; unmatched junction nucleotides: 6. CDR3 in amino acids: CATWDYQNTGELFF. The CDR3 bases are TGTGCCACCTGGGACTACCAGAACACCGGGGAGCTGTTTTTT.

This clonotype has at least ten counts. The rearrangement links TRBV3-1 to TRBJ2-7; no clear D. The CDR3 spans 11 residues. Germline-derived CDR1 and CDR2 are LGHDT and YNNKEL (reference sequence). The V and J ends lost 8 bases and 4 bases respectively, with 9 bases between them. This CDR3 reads CASGRLYEQYF. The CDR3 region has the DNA TGTGCCAGCGGCAGGCTTTACGAGCAGTACTTC.

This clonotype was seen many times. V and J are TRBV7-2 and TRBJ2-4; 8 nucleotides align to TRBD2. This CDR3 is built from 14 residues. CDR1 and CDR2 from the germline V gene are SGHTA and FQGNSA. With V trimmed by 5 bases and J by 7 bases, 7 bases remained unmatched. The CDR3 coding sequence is TGTGCCAGCAGCCCCAGCGGGAGTCTGAACATTCAGTACTTC. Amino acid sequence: CASSPSGSLNIQYF. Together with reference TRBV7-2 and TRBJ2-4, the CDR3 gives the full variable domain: GAGVSQSPSNKVTEKGKDVELRCDPISGHTALYWYRQSLGQGLEFLIYFQGNSAPDKSGLPSDRFSAERTGGSVSTLTIQRTQQEDSAVYLCASSPSGSLNIQYFGAGTRLSVL.

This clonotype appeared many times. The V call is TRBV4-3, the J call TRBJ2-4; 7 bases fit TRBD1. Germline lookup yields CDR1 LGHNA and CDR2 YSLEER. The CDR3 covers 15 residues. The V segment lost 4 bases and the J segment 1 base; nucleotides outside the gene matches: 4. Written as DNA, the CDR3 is TGCGCCAGCAGCCCTTTGACAGGGGCCAAAAACATTCAGTACTTC. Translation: CASSPLTGAKNIQYF.

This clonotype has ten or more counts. The CDR3 DNA is TGCAGTGCTAGAGATCCGGGACAGGGCCTATTCGGCTACACCTTC. It translates to CSARDPGQGLFGYTF. The chain links TRBV20-1 to TRBJ1-2; 9 nucleotides agree with TRBD1. Germline values: CDR1 DFQATT, CDR2 SNEGSKA (reference sequence). There are 15 residues in the CDR3. V shed 0 bases and J 8 bases; nucleotides not matched to a gene: 10.

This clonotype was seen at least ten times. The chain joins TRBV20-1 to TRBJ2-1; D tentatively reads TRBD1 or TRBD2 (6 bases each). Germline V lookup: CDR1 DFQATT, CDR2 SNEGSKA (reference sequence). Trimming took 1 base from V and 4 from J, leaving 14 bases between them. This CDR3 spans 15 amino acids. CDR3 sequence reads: CSARARGGTYNEQFF. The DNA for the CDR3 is TGCAGTGCTAGAGCCAGAGGGGGGACATACAATGAGCAGTTCTTC.

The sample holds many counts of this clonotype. CDR3 coding DNA: TGTGCCAGCTCCTCCATTTTATTCTCCTATGGCTACACCTTC. It encodes CASSSILFSYGYTF. V and J are TRBV7-8 and TRBJ1-2; D unclear. The CDR3 loop spans 14 amino acids. Germline loops: CDR1 SGHVS, CDR2 FQNEAQ. V lost 8 bases, J lost 4 bases, and 17 bases lay in between.

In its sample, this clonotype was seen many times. Here the CDR3 reads CASSLDGRGTEAFF. CDR3 coding DNA: TGTGCCAGCAGCTTAGACGGGCGGGGCACTGAAGCTTTCTTT. The chain uses TRBV5-6 and TRBJ1-1, with no clear D. Trimming removed 2 bases at V and 4 bases at J, with 12 bases between. The CDR3 has 14 amino acids. CDR1 is SGHDT and CDR2 is YYEEEE in the germline V gene.

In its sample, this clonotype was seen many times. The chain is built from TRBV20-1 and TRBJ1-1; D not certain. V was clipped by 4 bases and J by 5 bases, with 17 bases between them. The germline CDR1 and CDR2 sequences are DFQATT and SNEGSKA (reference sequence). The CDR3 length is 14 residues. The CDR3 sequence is CSAISGPPGTEAFF. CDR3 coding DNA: TGCAGTGCTATTAGTGGACCCCCGGGGACTGAAGCTTTCTTT.

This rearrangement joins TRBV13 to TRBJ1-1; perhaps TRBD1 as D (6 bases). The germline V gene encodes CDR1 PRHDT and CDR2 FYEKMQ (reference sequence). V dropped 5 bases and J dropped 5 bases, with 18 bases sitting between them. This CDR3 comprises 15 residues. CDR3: CASSRTGTRGTEAFF. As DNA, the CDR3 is TGTGCCAGCAGCCGTACAGGAACTAGGGGGACTGAAGCTTTCTTT.

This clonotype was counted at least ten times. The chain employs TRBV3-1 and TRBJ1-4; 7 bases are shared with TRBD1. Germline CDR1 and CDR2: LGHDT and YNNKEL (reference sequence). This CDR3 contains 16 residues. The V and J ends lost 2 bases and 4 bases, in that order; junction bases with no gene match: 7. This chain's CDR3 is CASSQSTGAGNEKLFF. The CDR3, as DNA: TGTGCCAGCAGCCAATCTACAGGGGCTGGTAATGAAAAACTGTTTTTT.